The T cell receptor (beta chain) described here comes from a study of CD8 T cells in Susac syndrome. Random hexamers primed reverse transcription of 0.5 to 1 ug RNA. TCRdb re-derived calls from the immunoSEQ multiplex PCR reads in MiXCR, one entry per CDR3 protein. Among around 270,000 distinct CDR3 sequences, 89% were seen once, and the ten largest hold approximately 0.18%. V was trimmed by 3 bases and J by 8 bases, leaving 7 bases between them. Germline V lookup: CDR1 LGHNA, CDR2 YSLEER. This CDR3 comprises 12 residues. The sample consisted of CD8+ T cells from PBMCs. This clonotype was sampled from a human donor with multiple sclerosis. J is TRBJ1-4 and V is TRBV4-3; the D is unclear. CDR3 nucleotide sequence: TGCGCCAGCAGCCAGGAGACAGAAAAACTGTTTTTT. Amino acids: CASSQETEKLFF.